A single sample gave rise to the 5 T cell receptor beta chains below, sequenced in a study of regulatory T cells in long-lasting Graves disease (dated by TCRdb to about 2021). This specimen's time point label, interpreted: persistent/refractory GD, antithyroid drugs over 5 years with positive TRAb. For both TCR sequencing and RNA sequencing, RNA was extracted from PBMCs in TRIzol. Library prep was done by multiplex PCR. TCRdb names Illumina HiSeq 4000 as the instrument used. iRepertoire HTBI primers and Arm-PCR amplification of CDR3 regions were used to construct TCR beta libraries. In TCRdb, the public reads were trimmed at Q25 with fastp and aligned with MiXCR, with productive beta chains retained. Duplicate CDR3 protein sequences are folded into a single record with the most common DNA and genes. Within this sample are 350,000 to 500,000 distinct CDR3 sequences, with approximately 22% of them counted one time only. Roughly an eighth of the sample comes from the top ten.

The sample here was peripheral blood mononuclear cells (PBMCs), taken when the disease was refractory, from a patient treated with antithyroid drugs. All receptors derive from a female donor with Graves disease.

The chain couples TRBV19 to TRBJ2-2; no clear D. Trimming shortened V by 5 bases and J by 6 bases, and 13 bases separated the two germline ends. Germline CDR1 is LNHDA and CDR2 is SQIVND (reference sequence). The CDR3 totals 14 residues. Here the CDR3 DNA reads TGTGCCAGTAGTCCAGAGTCGGGTCCCGGGGAGCTGTTTTTT. Its translation: CASSPESGPGELFF.

The table lists this clonotype with a few counts. The chain carries TRBV7-2 and TRBJ2-2; possible D gene TRBD2, 6 bases. From germline, CDR1 is SGHTA and CDR2 FQGNSA. This CDR3 comprises 18 residues. V shed 0 bases and J shed 4 bases, with 18 bases lying between them. In nucleotides, the CDR3 is TGTGCCAGCAGCTTAGCGGCGCTAGCGACGTATGGCACCGGGGAGCTGTTTTTT. It translates to CASSLAALATYGTGELFF.

This clonotype was observed a handful of times. J is TRBJ2-5 and V is TRBV5-1; unclear D gene. Germline assignment: CDR1 SGHRS and CDR2 YFSETQ. With 0 bases removed from V and 5 bases from J, the gap between germline ends came to 11 bases. This CDR3 contains 14 residues. For the CDR3, the DNA is TGCGCCAGCAGCTTGGCCAAGGGTTGGGAGACCCAGTACTTC. The encoded protein is CASSLAKGWETQYF.

There are many counts of this clonotype. The rearrangement uses TRBV28 and TRBJ1-1; a weak D match, TRBD1 (6 bases). Germline CDR1 and CDR2: MDHEN and SYDVKM. CDR3 length: 13 residues. Trimming stripped 0 bases from V and 12 bases from J, with 14 bases between. The DNA of the CDR3 is TGTGCCAGCAGTTTATGGTCAGGGGAGGTCCCTTTCTTT. Translation gives CASSLWSGEVPFF.

As to this clonotype: The CDR3 carries no conserved terminal phenylalanine or tryptophan, so it likely arises from a read error. V is TRBV11-3 and J is TRBJ1-1; D not certain. The CDR3 contains 13 residues. V lost 3 bases and J lost 4, with 9 bases in between. Germline loops: CDR1 SGHNT, CDR2 YENEEA. The CDR3 bases are TGTGCCAGCAGCTTGTCTGGAGTCACTGAAGCTTTCTCT. It specifies CASSLSGVTEAFS.